This T cell receptor beta chain was documented in a study of PD-L1 blockade in urothelial cancer. Study-wide background: Blood analysis took place 3 weeks (second dose) and 6 weeks after treatment start. Study findings and constraints: Tumor-linked clones in blood grew more by 3 weeks in durable-benefit patients.

V lost 9 bases to trimming and J lost 8 bases, with 19 bases between them. The CDR3 extends over 13 amino acids. Germline CDR1 is MNHEY and CDR2 is SMNVEV (reference sequence). Data came from immunoSEQ multiplex PCR; TCRdb stores just in-frame clones and leaves some out. The sample lists tens of thousands of clones, about 81% seen once, with 1.5% to 2% in the top ten. To note about this clone: Its antigen is not identified.

Time point denoted: pretreatment peripheral blood. The TCR was taken from a man in his 70s with urothelial cancer. This sample comprised PBMCs, obtained around atezolizumab (anti-PD-L1) treatment. This chain connects TRBV27 to TRBJ1-1; D unresolved. CDR3 amino acids: CASFSNLSPEAFF. As DNA, the CDR3 is TGTGCCAGTTTTTCAAACCTTAGTCCCGAAGCTTTCTTT.